The 27 T cell receptor beta chains listed next were all sequenced from one sample in a study of blood T cell repertoires in COVID-19. TCRdb keeps only in-frame clones here, not all; method: immunoSEQ multiplex PCR. The sample carries 430,000 or so clones, more than 75% recorded once. The sequencing input was PBMCs or T cells enriched from blood (not recorded which). These receptors all stem from a woman aged 40 to 49 who had recovered from COVID-19.

The genes are TRBV5-6 and TRBJ1-2, with unresolved D. The ends were cut back, 0 bases at V and 0 bases at J, with 6 bases in the middle. Germline V gives CDR1 SGHDT, CDR2 YYEEEE. This CDR3 is 14 amino acids long. The CDR3 sequence is CASSLGGSNYGYTF. The CDR3 coding sequence is TGTGCCAGCAGCTTGGGCGGGTCTAACTATGGCTACACCTTC.

This chain joins TRBV5-1 and TRBJ2-4; weak D call: TRBD2 (5 bases). In germline, CDR1 is SGHRS, CDR2 YFSETQ. This CDR3 has 13 amino acids. Deletions cut 3 bases from V and 10 bases from J, with 14 bases between. In DNA form, the CDR3 reads TGCGCCAGCAGCTCACCGGGATCAATGATTCAGTACTTC. Translating gives CASSSPGSMIQYF.

Many counts were recorded for this clone. V usage is TRBV7-2 and J usage is TRBJ2-1; 14 bases fit TRBD2. Germline CDR1 is SGHTA and CDR2 is FQGNSA. This CDR3 has 15 amino acids. The V gene end was trimmed by 8 bases and the J gene end by 8 bases; junction bases not matched to a gene: 8. The CDR3 DNA sequence: TGTGCCAGCGAACCGGGACTAGCGGGAGTCCATGAGCAGTTCTTC. It specifies CASEPGLAGVHEQFF.

The chain employs TRBV25-1 and TRBJ1-1; no clear D. V gave up 5 bases and J gave up 4 bases, with 14 bases separating them. This CDR3 contains 14 residues. The germline V gene encodes CDR1 MGHDK and CDR2 SYGVNS. The CDR3: CASSIRGRGTEAFF. The DNA for the CDR3 is TGTGCCAGCAGTATACGGGGTAGAGGCACTGAAGCTTTCTTT.

The chain has TRBV28 and TRBJ1-2; 7 nucleotides line up with TRBD1. CDR3 length: 14 amino acids. Per the germline V gene, CDR1 is MDHEN and CDR2 is SYDVKM. After removal of 6 bases from V and 3 bases from J, the junction contained 7 bases not matched to a gene. The CDR3 coding sequence is TGTGCCAGCAGCTCCTCCGGGACAGACTATGGCTACACCTTC. Amino acid sequence: CASSSSGTDYGYTF.

This chain uses TRBV7-8 with TRBJ2-5; TRBD2 aligns across 10 bases. CDR3 length: 16 residues. Losses at the gene ends were 1 base for V and 2 bases for J; bases not matched to a gene: 4. CDR1 and CDR2 from the germline V gene are SGHVS and FQNEAQ. The DNA for the CDR3 is TGTGCCAGCAGCTTAGGGACTAGCGGACCTCAAGAGACCCAGTACTTC. This gives the protein CASSLGTSGPQETQYF.

There are a few counts of this clone. This chain links TRBV4-2 with TRBJ1-5; D not certain. With 1 base removed from V and 7 bases from J, the gap between germline ends came to 14 bases. CDR1 is LGHNA, CDR2 YNFKEQ, per germline. This CDR3 spans 15 amino acids. CDR3 sequence (DNA): TGTGCCAGCAGCCAAGCTGGTTCGGGGAACCAGCCCCAGCATTTT. It codes for CASSQAGSGNQPQHF.

The rearrangement uses TRBV12-5 and TRBJ1-1, with 7 bases fitting TRBD1. Germline values: CDR1 LGHNT, CDR2 FRNRAP. The CDR3 is 13 residues long. The V segment lost 5 bases and the J segment 4 bases; nucleotides outside the gene matches: 4. The CDR3 protein is CASGLQGFTEAFF. As DNA, the CDR3 is TGTGCTAGTGGTCTACAGGGGTTCACTGAAGCTTTCTTT.

The V call is TRBV12-5, the J call TRBJ2-3; 8 bases fit TRBD1. Germline CDR1 reads LGHNT; CDR2 reads FRNRAP. The CDR3 consists of 15 residues. After removal of 7 bases from V and 1 base from J, the junction contained 7 bases not matched to a gene. For the CDR3, the DNA is TGTGCTAGTGCAGGGCAGGGGGCGCGCACAGATACGCAGTATTTT. It codes for CASAGQGARTDTQYF.

This chain joins TRBV7-2 and TRBJ1-4, with D possibly TRBD1 on 6 matching bases. The germline V gene encodes CDR1 SGHTA and CDR2 FQGNSA. V lost 5 bases to trimming and J lost 0 bases, with 10 bases between them. The CDR3 is made up of 15 amino acids. The CDR3 region is CASSQDRTTNEKLFF. DNA for the CDR3: TGTGCCAGCAGCCAAGACAGGACAACTAATGAAAAACTGTTTTTT.

The chain employs TRBV6-5 and TRBJ1-2; no definite D call. Trimming removed 7 bases from V and 5 bases from J, with 14 bases in between. The CDR3 consists of 13 residues. The germline V gene has CDR1 MNHEY and CDR2 SVGAGI. Written as DNA, the CDR3 is TGTGCCAGCACCTACCGGACGGGATATGGCTACACCTTC. Encoded protein: CASTYRTGYGYTF.

The chain combines TRBV19 with TRBJ1-4; 9 bases line up with TRBD1. The V and J ends lost 4 bases and 0 bases, in that order; junction bases with no gene match: 9. This CDR3 spans 18 amino acids. The V gene's germline CDR1 is LNHDA and CDR2 SQIVND (reference sequence). The CDR3 DNA reads TGTGCCAGTAGTACCGGGACAGGGTCATTTGCAACTAATGAAAAACTGTTTTTT. Translating gives CASSTGTGSFATNEKLFF.

The rearrangement joins TRBV5-4 to TRBJ2-3; 11 positions agree with TRBD2. This CDR3 region has 18 residues. J was trimmed by 0 bases and V by 9 bases; bases with no gene match: 15. Germline CDR1 and CDR2: SGHNT and YYREEE (reference sequence). The CDR3 DNA reads TGTGCCACCGGAGATCTAGCGGGAGGTTCAGTAAGCACAGATACGCAGTATTTT. Translating gives CATGDLAGGSVSTDTQYF.

The chain has TRBV24-1 and TRBJ2-1; TRBD2 is a possible D gene (6 bases). The CDR3 has 18 amino acids. Germline CDR1 is KGHDR and CDR2 is SFDVKD. The V and J ends lost 5 bases and 6 bases respectively, with 25 bases between them. In DNA form, the CDR3 reads TGTGCCACCAGTGTTAAATACCCGGGACTCCACCGCGGCAATGAGCAGTTCTTC. This sequence encodes CATSVKYPGLHRGNEQFF.

The chain joins TRBV7-2 to TRBJ2-5; TRBD2 agrees at 14 bases. V shed 0 bases and J 6 bases; nucleotides not matched to a gene: 12. The CDR3 extends over 19 amino acids. From germline, CDR1 is SGHTA and CDR2 FQGNSA. The CDR3 loop is CASSLAQTSGRAGLKTQYF. The CDR3 DNA follows: TGTGCCAGCAGCTTAGCGCAGACTAGCGGGAGGGCCGGCCTGAAGACCCAGTACTTC.

J is TRBJ1-6 and V is TRBV10-3; maybe TRBD1 (5 bases). Germline V gene data show CDR1 as ENHRY and CDR2 as SYGVKD. With 2 bases removed from V and 9 bases from J, the gap between germline ends came to 8 bases. CDR3 length: 13 amino acids. The CDR3 is CAISETGGSPLHF. The CDR3 nucleotides are TGTGCCATCAGTGAGACGGGGGGTTCACCCCTCCACTTT.

The chain is built from TRBV21-1 and TRBJ1-5. TRBV21-1 is tagged as a pseudogene. The CDR3 loop spans 18 amino acids. The CDR3 is CASSKALIGVRAGQPQHF. The CDR3 nucleotides are TGTGCCAGCAGCAAAGCGCTTATCGGGGTCCGGGCCGGACAGCCCCAGCATTTT.

V gene TRBV27 combines with J gene TRBJ2-3; 8 bases align to TRBD2. Germline CDR1 reads MNHEY; CDR2 reads SMNVEV (reference sequence). The CDR3 runs to 15 residues. Trimming took 3 bases from V and 2 from J; bases not matched to a gene: 4. As DNA, the CDR3 is TGTGCCAGCAGTTTTTTAGCGGGATTCACAGATACGCAGTATTTT. This sequence encodes CASSFLAGFTDTQYF.

V is TRBV27 and J is TRBJ1-1; D gene ambiguous. V lost 2 bases, J lost 0 bases, and 4 bases lay in between. Germline V gives CDR1 MNHEY, CDR2 SMNVEV (reference sequence). The CDR3 loop spans 13 amino acids. In DNA form, the CDR3 reads TGTGCCAGCAGTTTAGCTATGAACACTGAAGCTTTCTTT. Its translation: CASSLAMNTEAFF.

This clone was detected only a few times. This rearrangement joins TRBV4-1 to TRBJ1-3, with 9 nucleotides matching TRBD1. Germline V gives CDR1 MGHRA, CDR2 YSYEKL. With V trimmed by 0 bases and J by 8 bases, 2 bases remained unmatched. The CDR3 totals 14 residues. In nucleotides, the CDR3 is TGCGCCAGCAGCCAAGAACAGGGGGCGGACACCATATATTTT. Translating it yields CASSQEQGADTIYF.

The chain employs TRBV11-2 and TRBJ2-5, with a tentative D call TRBD2 (7 bases). This CDR3 has 14 amino acids. Germline V gene data show CDR1 as SGHAT and CDR2 as FQNNGV. Trimming left V 5 bases short and J 5 bases short, with 15 bases between. CDR3 nucleotides: TGTGCCAGCAGCCCACTAGGGGGAGGGGAGACCCAGTACTTC. Residues: CASSPLGGGETQYF.

The rearrangement links TRBV6-4 to TRBJ1-4; D remains unclear. This CDR3 is 14 amino acids long. Between the trimmed V and J ends, which lost 4 bases and 7 bases, there was a span of 13 bases. The V gene's germline CDR1 is MRHNA and CDR2 SNTAGT. The CDR3 loop is CASSATLGSEKLFF. The DNA for the CDR3 is TGTGCCAGCAGTGCGACCCTTGGGAGTGAAAAACTGTTTTTT.

This chain uses TRBV20-1 with TRBJ2-7, with 8 bases matching TRBD2. The germline CDR1 and CDR2 sequences are DFQATT and SNEGSKA (reference sequence). The junction had 16 bases not matched to a gene; V was cut back by 3 bases and J by 6 bases. The CDR3 covers 16 residues. The CDR3 here is CSASLAGGDGMREQYF. CDR3 DNA: TGCAGTGCTAGTTTGGCGGGAGGTGACGGGATGCGCGAGCAGTACTTC.

The chain joins TRBV20-1 to TRBJ1-2, with 7 bases lining up with TRBD1. The CDR3 is 11 amino acids. Germline V gives CDR1 DFQATT, CDR2 SNEGSKA (reference sequence). CDR3 nucleotides: TGCGGAAAGACAGGGAACTATGGCTACACCTTC. This sequence encodes CGKTGNYGYTF.

In this sample, this clone turned up a few times. The CDR3 DNA follows: TGTGCCAGCAGCCAAATGTTAAACACTGAAGCTTTCTTT. It codes for CASSQMLNTEAFF. The chain carries TRBV3-1 (or the pseudogene TRBV3-2) and TRBJ1-1; D call uncertain. This CDR3 comprises 13 residues. Between the trimmed V and J ends, which lost 2 bases and 2 bases, there was a span of 6 bases. Looked up from germline, CDR1 is LGHDT and CDR2 is YNNKEL (reference sequence).

This clone was seen a single time. The rearrangement uses TRBV4-3 and TRBJ2-7; D may be TRBD2 (5 bases). Germline V gene lookup returns CDR1 LGHNA and CDR2 YSLEER. Trimming took 1 base from V and 7 from J, leaving 14 bases between them. The length of the CDR3 is 14 residues. The CDR3 here is CASSQVVSQREQYF. CDR3 DNA: TGCGCCAGCAGCCAAGTTGTGTCTCAGCGGGAGCAGTACTTC.

V usage is TRBV2 and J usage is TRBJ1-1; D perhaps matches TRBD1 (5 bases). Germline values: CDR1 SNHLY, CDR2 FYNNEI. The length of the CDR3 is 15 residues. The V and J ends lost 7 bases and 2 bases respectively, with 17 bases between them. The CDR3 spells CASTLSTAINTEAFF. CDR3 nucleotide sequence: TGTGCCAGCACCTTATCGACAGCAATAAACACTGAAGCTTTCTTT.